This entry describes one T cell receptor beta chain. V was trimmed by 0 bases and J by 0 bases, leaving 14 bases between them. Looked up from germline, CDR1 is MNHEY and CDR2 is SVGEGT. The CDR3 covers 17 residues. These data are taken from a study of blood T cell repertoires in COVID-19. Generated by immunoSEQ multiplex PCR, the TCRdb table keeps only in-frame clones and is missing some. The sample includes fewer than 50,000 clones, about two thirds of them seen just once. The sequenced sample was peripheral blood. The receptor was isolated from a man in his 70s with COVID-19, enrolled during active disease. The chain recombines TRBV6-2 or TRBV6-3 with TRBJ1-1; the D gene is possibly TRBD1 (5 bases). The CDR3 sequence is CASSYSKYGGVNTEAFF. The CDR3 DNA is TGTGCCAGCAGTTACTCGAAGTACGGAGGGGTGAACACTGAAGCTTTCTTT.